The clone carrying this T cell receptor beta chain has more than one count but fewer than ten. A library of TCRbeta sequences, prepared with unique molecular identifiers, was generated. TCRdb called the PCR reads again in MiXCR, with one record for every CDR3 protein. The sample lists 530,000 or so distinct CDR3 sequences; roughly 27% were seen once. This sample is part of a study of T-cell reconstitution after alpha-beta-depleted transplantation in children. From germline, CDR1 is SQVTM and CDR2 ANQGSEA. The V gene lost 3 bases and the J gene lost 11 bases, with 13 bases spanning the gap. The CDR3 is 11 residues long.

The source was PBMCs, collected before TCRalphabeta/CD19-depleted stem cell transplant. The origin of this receptor is a boy under three years old with Wiskott-Aldrich syndrome, due to receive a stem cell transplant. The V call is TRBV29-1, the J call TRBJ1-1; perhaps TRBD1 as D (5 bases). For the CDR3, the DNA is TGCAGCGTTGACCGCGGGGCGGGGGCTTTCTTT. This sequence encodes CSVDRGAGAFF. Complete variable domain (other parts from reference TRBV29-1 and TRBJ1-1): SAVISQKPSRDICQRGTSLTIQCQVDSQVTMMFWYRQQPGQSLTLIATANQGSEATYESGFVIDKFPISRPNLTFSTLTVSNMSPEDSSIYLCSVDRGAGAFFGQGTRLTVV.